Sequencing of this T cell receptor (beta chain) was carried out in a study of shared clonotypes between healthy human individuals. Study at large: Plates per donor: three CD4 naive, three CD4 memory, two CD8 naive, one CD8 memory. Whole-study results and caveats: Non-shared clonotypes had lower generation probabilities than clonotypes shared by all four sorted-subset donors.

Naive CD8 cells comprised CD45RO-negative, CCR7-positively selected cells, excluding terminally differentiated effector memory CD45RA+ cells. Comment on this clone: What it binds is unknown.

The authors' processing: Junction-only sequences without quality scores came from ImmunoSEQ, so filtering differed. Sequencing was performed with immunoSEQ multiplex PCR; in TCRdb, only in-frame clones are kept and a portion is missing. Clone size and V and J calls were adopted from that table, with D and trimming inferred from the DNA. The sample has about 820,000 clones; almost 95% are singletons. Sample: naive CD8+ T cells sorted from blood. The clonotype originates from a man aged 25 to 45 in good health.

CDR3 coding DNA: TGTGCCAGCACCTCGGGAGGGAGGGGCACAGATACGCAGTATTTT. Its protein is CASTSGGRGTDTQYF. The chain has TRBV9 and TRBJ2-3; 8 bases match TRBD2. The CDR3 spans 15 residues. V lost 6 bases, J lost 1 base, and 7 bases stayed unmatched. The germline gives CDR1 SGDLS, CDR2 YYNGEE.